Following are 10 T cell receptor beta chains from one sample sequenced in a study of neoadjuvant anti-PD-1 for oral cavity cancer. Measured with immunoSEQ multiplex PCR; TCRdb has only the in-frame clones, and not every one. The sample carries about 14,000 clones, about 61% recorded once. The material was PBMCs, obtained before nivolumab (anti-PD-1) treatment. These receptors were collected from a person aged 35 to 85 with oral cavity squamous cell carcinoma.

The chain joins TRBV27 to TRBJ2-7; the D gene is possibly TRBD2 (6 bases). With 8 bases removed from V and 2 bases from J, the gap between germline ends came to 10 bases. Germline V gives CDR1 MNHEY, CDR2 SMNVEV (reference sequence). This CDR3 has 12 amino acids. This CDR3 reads CASLSGAYEQYF. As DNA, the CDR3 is TGTGCCAGCCTTAGCGGAGCCTACGAGCAGTACTTC.

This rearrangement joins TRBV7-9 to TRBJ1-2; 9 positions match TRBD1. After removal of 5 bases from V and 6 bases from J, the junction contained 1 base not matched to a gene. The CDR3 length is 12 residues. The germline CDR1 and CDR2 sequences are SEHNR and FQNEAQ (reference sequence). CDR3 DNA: TGTGCCAGCAGCCGACAGGGGGATGGCTACACCTTC. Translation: CASSRQGDGYTF.

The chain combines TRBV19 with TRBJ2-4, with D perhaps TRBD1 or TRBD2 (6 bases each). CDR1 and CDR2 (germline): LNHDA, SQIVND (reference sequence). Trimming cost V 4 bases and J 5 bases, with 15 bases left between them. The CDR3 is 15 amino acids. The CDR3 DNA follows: TGTGCCAGTAGTAGGTGGGGGGCCGGGGAAAACATTCAGTACTTC. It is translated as CASSRWGAGENIQYF. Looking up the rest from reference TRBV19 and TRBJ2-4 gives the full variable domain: DGGITQSPKYLFRKEGQNVTLSCEQNLNHDAMYWYRQDPGQGLRLIYYSQIVNDFQKGDIAEGYSVSREKKESFPLTVTSAQKNPTAFYLCASSRWGAGENIQYFGAGTRLSVL.

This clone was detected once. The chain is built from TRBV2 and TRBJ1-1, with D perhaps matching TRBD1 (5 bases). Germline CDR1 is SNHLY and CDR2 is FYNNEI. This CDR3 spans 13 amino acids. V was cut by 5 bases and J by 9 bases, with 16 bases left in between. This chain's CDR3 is CASSPVGAGKAFF. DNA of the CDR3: TGTGCCAGCAGTCCCGTTGGGGCAGGGAAAGCTTTCTTT.

The CDR3 DNA reads as TGTGCCAGCTGGACAGGGGCGATGAACACTGAAGCTTTCTTT. Translating gives CASWTGAMNTEAFF. This chain links TRBV6-1 with TRBJ1-1; 9 positions match TRBD1. CDR1 and CDR2 from the germline V gene are MNHNS and SASEGT. V dropped 8 bases and J dropped 0; count of bases not matched to a gene: 4. This CDR3 contains 14 residues.

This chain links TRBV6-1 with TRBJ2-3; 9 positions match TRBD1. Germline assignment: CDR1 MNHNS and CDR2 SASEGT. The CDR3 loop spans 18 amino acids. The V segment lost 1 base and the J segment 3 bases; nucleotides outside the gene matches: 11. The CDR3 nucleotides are TGTGCCAGCAGTGAAGGCAGGGCGACAGGGGGAAGGACAGATACGCAGTATTTT. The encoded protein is CASSEGRATGGRTDTQYF.

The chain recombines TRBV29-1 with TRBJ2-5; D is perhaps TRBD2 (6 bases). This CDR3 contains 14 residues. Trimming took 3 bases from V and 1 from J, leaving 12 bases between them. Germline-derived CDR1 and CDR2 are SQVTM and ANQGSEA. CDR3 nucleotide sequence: TGCAGCGTTGATGTTAGGCGGGGCCAAGAGACCCAGTACTTC. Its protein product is CSVDVRRGQETQYF.

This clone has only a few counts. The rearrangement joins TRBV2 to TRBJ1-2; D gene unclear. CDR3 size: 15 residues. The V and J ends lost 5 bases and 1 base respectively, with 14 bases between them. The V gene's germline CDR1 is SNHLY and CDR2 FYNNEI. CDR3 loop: CASSPARRSNYGYTF. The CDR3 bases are TGTGCCAGCAGTCCCGCGAGAAGGAGTAACTATGGCTACACCTTC.

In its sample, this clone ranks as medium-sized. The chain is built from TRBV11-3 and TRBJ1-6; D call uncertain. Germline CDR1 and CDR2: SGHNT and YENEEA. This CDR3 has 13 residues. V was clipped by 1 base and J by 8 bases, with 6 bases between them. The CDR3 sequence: CASSLGADSPLHF. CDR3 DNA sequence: TGTGCCAGCAGCTTAGGGGCGGATTCACCCCTCCACTTT.

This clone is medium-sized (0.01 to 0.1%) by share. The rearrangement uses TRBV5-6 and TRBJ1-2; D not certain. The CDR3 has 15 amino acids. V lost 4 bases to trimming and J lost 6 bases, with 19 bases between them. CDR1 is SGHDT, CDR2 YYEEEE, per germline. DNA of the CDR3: TGTGCCAGCAGCCCGGTCGGGGATTTTGGGAATGGCTACACCTTC. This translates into CASSPVGDFGNGYTF.